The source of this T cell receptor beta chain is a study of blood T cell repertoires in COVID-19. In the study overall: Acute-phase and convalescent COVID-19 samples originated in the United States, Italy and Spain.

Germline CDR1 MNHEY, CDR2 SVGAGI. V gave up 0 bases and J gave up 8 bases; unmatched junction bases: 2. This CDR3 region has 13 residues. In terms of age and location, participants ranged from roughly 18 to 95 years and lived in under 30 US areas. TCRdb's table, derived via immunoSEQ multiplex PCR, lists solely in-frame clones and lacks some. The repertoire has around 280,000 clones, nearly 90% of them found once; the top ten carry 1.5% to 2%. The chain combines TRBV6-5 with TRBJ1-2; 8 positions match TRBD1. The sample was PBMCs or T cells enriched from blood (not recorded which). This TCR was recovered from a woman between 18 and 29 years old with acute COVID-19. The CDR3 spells CASSYSQGAGYTF. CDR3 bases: TGTGCCAGCAGTTACTCTCAGGGGGCCGGCTACACCTTC.